These 10 T cell receptor beta chains came from one sample sequenced in a study of OX40 agonist ivuxolimab in advanced cancers. Clones were sequenced by immunoSEQ multiplex PCR, and TCRdb holds only the in-frame ones, with some missing. The table records tens of thousands of clones, around 84% of them present only once. The specimen was CD4+ or CD8+ T cells sorted from blood, collected in a trial of the OX40 agonist ivuxolimab. The receptors were gathered from an adult with an advanced solid tumor such as melanoma, head and neck, liver or kidney cancer.

The CDR3 nucleotides read TGTGCCAGCAAATACTTAGGAGACTCCCCGGGACAGACAGAGACCCAGTACTTC. Translated: CASKYLGDSPGQTETQYF. The J gene is TRBJ2-5, the V gene TRBV28; 7 bases line up with TRBD1. V was pared by 7 bases and J by 4 bases, with 21 bases of the junction left unmatched. The CDR3 is 18 amino acids. Germline values: CDR1 MDHEN, CDR2 SYDVKM. Drawing the rest from reference TRBV28 and TRBJ2-5, the complete variable domain is DVKVTQSSRYLVKRTGEKVFLECVQDMDHENMFWYRQDPGLGLRLIYFSYDVKMKEKGDIPEGYSVSREKKERFSLILESASTNQTSMYLCASKYLGDSPGQTETQYFGPGTRLLVL.

The rearrangement links TRBV2 to TRBJ2-7; D not resolved. Trimming shortened V by 3 bases and J by 1 base, and 10 bases separated the two germline ends. The CDR3 spans 14 residues. Germline loops: CDR1 SNHLY, CDR2 FYNNEI. The CDR3 sequence: CASSEVQLSYEQYF. The CDR3 coding sequence is TGTGCCAGCAGTGAGGTTCAGCTTTCCTACGAGCAGTACTTC.

With respect to this clone: Other DNA sequences in this specimen translate into the identical CDR3. CDR3 region: CASSPITDTQYF. Here the CDR3 DNA reads TGTGCCAGCAGCCCTATCACAGATACGCAGTATTTT. The V call is TRBV7-9, the J call TRBJ2-3; no clear D gene. The CDR3 sequence is 12 residues long. The V gene lost 5 bases and the J gene lost 2 bases, with 5 bases spanning the gap. The germline gives CDR1 SEHNR, CDR2 FQNEAQ (reference sequence).

This rearrangement joins TRBV6-6 to TRBJ2-7; unclear D gene. In germline, CDR1 is MNHNY, CDR2 SVGAGI (reference sequence). The CDR3 sequence is 14 residues long. Trimming left V 2 bases short and J 0 bases short, with 8 bases between. The DNA for the CDR3 is TGTGCCAGCAGTTACGGGGTAAGCTCCTACGAGCAGTACTTC. Encoded protein: CASSYGVSSYEQYF.

The chain joins TRBV28 to TRBJ2-2; TRBD1 is a possible D gene (6 bases). Trimming cost V 6 bases and J 2 bases, with 13 bases left between them. Germline values: CDR1 MDHEN, CDR2 SYDVKM. The CDR3 has 15 amino acids. The CDR3 protein is CASRGWTANTGELFF. As DNA, the CDR3 is TGTGCCAGCAGGGGGTGGACAGCTAACACCGGGGAGCTGTTTTTT.

The V and J genes are TRBV10-2 and TRBJ1-1; D is uncertain. The CDR3 length is 13 residues. V lost 6 bases, J lost 3 bases, and 11 bases lay in between. Germline-derived CDR1 and CDR2 are WSHSY and SAAADI. CDR3 residues: CASSGIKDTEAFF. The DNA of the CDR3 is TGCGCCAGCAGCGGGATAAAGGACACTGAAGCTTTCTTT.

V gene TRBV11-2 combines with J gene TRBJ1-1; a possible D gene is TRBD1 (5 bases). This CDR3 is 14 amino acids long. V lost 1 base and J lost 8, with 14 bases in between. The germline CDR1 and CDR2 sequences are SGHAT and FQNNGV. The CDR3 here is CASSLVGDAGEAFF. In nucleotides, the CDR3 is TGTGCCAGCAGCTTAGTAGGGGACGCTGGAGAAGCTTTCTTT.

V is TRBV6-1 and J is TRBJ1-1; 7 bases match TRBD1. Trimming cost V 4 bases and J 4 bases; bases outside gene matches: 9. The length of the CDR3 is 15 residues. Per germline, CDR1 MNHNS and CDR2 SASEGT. CDR3 sequence reads: CASSVQFQGVTEAFF. CDR3 in DNA: TGTGCCAGCAGTGTCCAATTCCAGGGGGTCACTGAAGCTTTCTTT.

The chain combines TRBV10-3 with TRBJ2-7, with 7 bases matching TRBD2. Losses at the gene ends were 5 bases for V and 6 bases for J; bases not matched to a gene: 7. The germline gives CDR1 ENHRY, CDR2 SYGVKD. The CDR3 consists of 13 residues. The DNA of the CDR3 is TGTGCCATCAGTCGGAGATCGGGGGGCGAGCAGTACTTC. This translates into CAISRRSGGEQYF.

The chain joins TRBV10-3 to TRBJ2-3; D possibly uses TRBD1 or TRBD2 (5 bases each). V was trimmed by 6 bases and J by 1 base, leaving 11 bases between them. The CDR3 has 14 residues. Looked up from germline, CDR1 is ENHRY and CDR2 is SYGVKD. DNA of the CDR3: TGTGCCATCAGGGGGGACCGACGCACAGATACGCAGTATTTT. This translates into CAIRGDRRTDTQYF.